Listed here are 13 T cell receptor beta chains from one sample, sequenced in a study of cytomegalovirus exposure and HLA in healthy donors. Repertoires were generated with immunoSEQ multiplex PCR, while TCRdb's copy carries only in-frame clones and drops some. The top ten clones hold approximately 1.4% of a sample with 150,000 to 200,000 clones, around nine tenths of them seen once. Source material: PBMCs. Receptors originate from a woman aged 30 to 39 in good health and CMV-seronegative.

J is TRBJ1-1 and V is TRBV30; D gene ambiguous. Trimming stripped 1 base from V and 7 bases from J, with 7 bases between. Per the germline V gene, CDR1 is GTSNPN and CDR2 is SVGIG (reference sequence). The CDR3 totals 11 residues. The CDR3 coding sequence is TGTGCCTGGAGTGGGGGAGGTGAAGCTTTCTTT. It is translated as CAWSGGGEAFF.

The rearrangement links TRBV2 to TRBJ1-5; 7 bases fit TRBD1. The CDR3 is 18 amino acids. From germline, CDR1 is SNHLY and CDR2 FYNNEI. V lost 5 bases to trimming and J lost 0 bases; unmatched junction nucleotides: 13. The chain's CDR3 is CASSSPPGTAYSNQPQHF. The CDR3 bases are TGTGCCAGCAGTTCTCCCCCCGGGACAGCTTATAGCAATCAGCCCCAGCATTTT.

The chain recombines TRBV6-6 with TRBJ2-2; tentative D call: TRBD1 (6 bases). CDR1 and CDR2 from the germline V gene are MNHNY and SVGAGI (reference sequence). This CDR3 comprises 15 residues. V was cut by 5 bases and J by 2 bases, with 12 bases left in between. The CDR3, as DNA: TGTGCCAGCAGTGACTACAGGGTTAACACCGGGGAGCTGTTTTTT. Its translation: CASSDYRVNTGELFF.

The gene calls are TRBV30 and TRBJ1-2, with TRBD1 matching over 7 bases. Germline V gene sequence: CDR1 GTSNPN, CDR2 SVGIG (reference sequence). The V and J ends lost 5 bases and 5 bases, in that order; junction bases with no gene match: 2. The CDR3 sequence is 11 residues long. CDR3: CAWDRVYGYTF. The CDR3 DNA sequence: TGTGCCTGGGACAGGGTTTATGGCTACACCTTC.

The rearrangement joins TRBV4-1 to TRBJ2-1; TRBD1 agrees at 8 bases. V was pared by 0 bases and J by 5 bases, with 9 bases of the junction left unmatched. CDR1 and CDR2 (germline): MGHRA, YSYEKL. The CDR3 loop spans 17 amino acids. As DNA, the CDR3 is TGCGCCAGCAGCCAAGATCAACGCCAGGGGGCTAACAATGAGCAGTTCTTC. Its translation: CASSQDQRQGANNEQFF.

Comment on this clone: A read error may account for a junction end that differs from germline. This chain links TRBV5-1 with TRBJ2-7, with 9 bases lining up with TRBD2. The CDR3 totals 14 residues. The V gene's germline CDR1 is SGHRS and CDR2 YFSETQ. Here the CDR3 reads CASRLGTSLSEQYF. DNA of the CDR3: TGCGCCAGCAGATTGGGGACTAGCCTAAGCGAGCAGTACTTC. Full variable domain (outside the CDR3, taken from reference TRBV5-1 and TRBJ2-7): KAGVTQTPRYLIKTRGQQVTLSCSPISGHRSVSWYQQTPGQGLQFLFEYFSETQRNKGNFPGRFSGRQFSNSRSEMNVSTLELGDSALYLCASRLGTSLSEQYFGPGTRLTVT.

The gene calls are TRBV4-3 and TRBJ1-3; no clear D gene. From germline, CDR1 is LGHNA and CDR2 YSLEER. V lost 0 bases and J 0 bases, leaving 6 bases between the germline ends. This CDR3 is built from 15 residues. The CDR3 reads CASSQDSSSGNTIYF. CDR3 DNA: TGCGCCAGCAGCCAAGACTCTAGCTCTGGAAACACCATATATTTT.

CDR3 in amino acids: CASVRTRTDTQYF. Here the CDR3 DNA reads TGTGCCAGCGTTAGGACTAGGACAGATACGCAGTATTTT. V usage is TRBV18 and J usage is TRBJ2-3; 7 nucleotides agree with TRBD2. The CDR3 is 13 residues long. The V and J ends lost 8 bases and 3 bases, in that order; junction bases with no gene match: 5. CDR1 KGHSH and CDR2 LQKENI come from the germline V gene.

This chain uses TRBV19 with TRBJ1-1; D possibly corresponds to TRBD1 (5 bases). Trimming shortened V by 7 bases and J by 1 base, and 10 bases separated the two germline ends. The CDR3 covers 13 residues. Germline V gives CDR1 LNHDA, CDR2 SQIVND (reference sequence). The CDR3 nucleotides are TGTGCCAGTATTCGCGGGGGGAACACTGAAGCTTTCTTT. It yields the protein CASIRGGNTEAFF.

The CDR3 sequence: CASSHGGSGSDTQYF. CDR3 sequence (DNA): TGCGCCAGCAGCCACGGGGGGAGCGGGTCAGATACGCAGTATTTT. The V gene is TRBV4-1, the J gene TRBJ2-3; 7 positions match TRBD2. This CDR3 is built from 15 residues. In germline, CDR1 is MGHRA, CDR2 YSYEKL. V lost 3 bases, J lost 4 bases, and 7 bases stayed unmatched.

The rearrangement links TRBV10-3 to TRBJ1-2; D remains ambiguous. There are 12 residues in the CDR3. Per germline, CDR1 ENHRY and CDR2 SYGVKD. V was trimmed by 4 bases and J by 4 bases, leaving 7 bases between them. CDR3 residues: CAISGEAYGYTF. The CDR3 DNA is TGTGCCATCAGTGGGGAGGCCTATGGCTACACCTTC.

The V call is TRBV5-1, the J call TRBJ1-2, with 8 bases matching TRBD1. CDR1 and CDR2 (germline): SGHRS, YFSETQ. The CDR3 runs 18 residues. The junction had 14 bases not matched to a gene; V was cut back by 4 bases and J by 0 bases. In DNA form, the CDR3 reads TGCGCCAGCAGCCCTCCGGGGCAGGGGGCCCGCCCTAACTATGGCTACACCTTC. It yields the protein CASSPPGQGARPNYGYTF.

The chain joins TRBV7-9 to TRBJ2-1; 13 bases line up with TRBD2. With V trimmed by 2 bases and J by 0 bases, 7 bases remained unmatched. Germline V gene lookup returns CDR1 SEHNR and CDR2 FQNEAQ (reference sequence). There are 19 residues in the CDR3. The CDR3 bases are TGTGCCAGCAGCTTACAACCGGGACTAGCGGGGAGCTCCTACAATGAGCAGTTCTTC. Encoded protein: CASSLQPGLAGSSYNEQFF.